These 27 T cell receptor beta chains originate from one sample sequenced in a study of blood T cell repertoires in COVID-19. Here immunoSEQ multiplex PCR was the method, and the copy in TCRdb shows in-frame clones only, minus some. The data contain about 170,000 clones, roughly 84% of them singletons. The sample was peripheral blood. Source of these receptors: a man aged 65 to 79 with active or convalescent COVID-19.

The J gene is TRBJ1-2, the V gene TRBV6-5; D might be TRBD1 (6 bases). Deletions cut 5 bases from V and 4 bases from J, with 11 bases between. CDR3 length: 13 amino acids. Germline CDR1 reads MNHEY; CDR2 reads SVGAGI. The CDR3 loop is CASSPGVPYGYTF. CDR3 in DNA: TGTGCCAGCAGTCCAGGGGTCCCCTATGGCTACACCTTC.

This clone was counted a single time. The rearrangement joins TRBV5-1 to TRBJ2-3, with 8 positions matching TRBD1. Germline CDR1 SGHRS, CDR2 YFSETQ. The CDR3 covers 16 residues. J was trimmed by 7 bases and V by 1 base; bases with no gene match: 11. The CDR3 DNA follows: TGCGCCAGCAGCTTGTCGATCGGACAGGGAACAAATACGCAGTATTTT. As protein: CASSLSIGQGTNTQYF.

The chain carries TRBV3-1 (or the pseudogene TRBV3-2) and TRBJ2-1; a possible D gene is TRBD1 (6 bases). Germline V gene sequence: CDR1 LGHDT, CDR2 YNNKEL (reference sequence). V was cut by 3 bases and J by 9 bases, with 12 bases left in between. This CDR3 contains 13 residues. CDR3 protein: CASSQGARIEQFF. The DNA for the CDR3 is TGTGCCAGCAGCCAGGGGGCGAGGATTGAGCAGTTCTTC.

This clone was counted between two and nine times. This rearrangement joins TRBV4-3 to TRBJ2-4; tentative D call: TRBD1 (6 bases). Trimming pared 2 bases from V and 1 base from J, leaving 9 bases between. The CDR3 totals 15 residues. The germline V gene encodes CDR1 LGHNA and CDR2 YSLEER. This CDR3 reads CASSQSGDAKNIQYF. In nucleotides, the CDR3 is TGCGCCAGCAGCCAATCAGGGGATGCCAAAAACATTCAGTACTTC.

This chain connects TRBV29-1 to TRBJ2-7; tentative D call: TRBD2 (5 bases). The V end lost 4 bases, the J end lost 5 bases, and 9 bases lay between the germline ends. The germline gives CDR1 SQVTM, CDR2 ANQGSEA. The CDR3 has 11 residues. The CDR3 DNA is TGCAGCGTTGGTGTCGGGGACGAGCAGTACTTC. This sequence encodes CSVGVGDEQYF.

The V and J genes are TRBV7-2 and TRBJ1-5, with D possibly TRBD1 on 5 matching bases. This CDR3 spans 15 amino acids. V lost 1 base to trimming and J lost 4 bases, with 11 bases between them. CDR1 and CDR2 (germline): SGHTA, FQGNSA. The CDR3 is CASSLGRTINQPQHF. CDR3 DNA: TGTGCCAGCAGCTTAGGTCGGACAATAAATCAGCCCCAGCATTTT.

The V call is TRBV6-5, the J call TRBJ1-2, with 7 bases lining up with TRBD1. Germline V gene data show CDR1 as MNHEY and CDR2 as SVGAGI. The CDR3 contains 16 residues. J lost 0 bases, V lost 0 bases, and 4 bases had no gene match. The CDR3 sequence: CASSYSGQGANYGYTF. CDR3 DNA: TGTGCCAGCAGTTACTCCGGGCAGGGGGCTAACTATGGCTACACCTTC.

For the CDR3, the DNA is TGCGCCAGCAGCACGGGACACCTCGTTAGCTCCTACAATGAGCAGTTCTTC. It is translated as CASSTGHLVSSYNEQFF. This chain connects TRBV5-1 to TRBJ2-1; a weak D match, TRBD1 (6 bases). Deletions cut 4 bases from V and 0 bases from J, with 17 bases between. The CDR3 sequence is 17 residues long. Germline CDR1 is SGHRS and CDR2 is YFSETQ.

The rearrangement joins TRBV28 to TRBJ1-5, with D uncertain. The CDR3 has 15 residues. The germline gives CDR1 MDHEN, CDR2 SYDVKM. V was pared by 8 bases and J by 3 bases, with 17 bases between. CDR3 coding DNA: TGTGCCAGCGGAAACAGACGGGGAAACAATCAGCCCCAGCATTTT. It is translated as CASGNRRGNNQPQHF.

The chain employs TRBV5-1 and TRBJ2-2, with TRBD1 identical over 9 bases. V shed 4 bases, J shed 6 bases, and the junction held 13 bases outside the gene matches. There are 17 residues in the CDR3. Per the germline V gene, CDR1 is SGHRS and CDR2 is YFSETQ. CDR3 region: CASSPNPGQGSAGELFF. The CDR3 bases are TGCGCCAGCAGCCCCAACCCGGGACAGGGTTCGGCCGGGGAGCTGTTTTTT.

The J gene is TRBJ2-7, the V gene TRBV6-5, with 9 bases aligning to TRBD1. This CDR3 is 14 amino acids long. V dropped 4 bases and J dropped 2; count of bases not matched to a gene: 3. Germline CDR1 is MNHEY and CDR2 is SVGAGI. CDR3 sequence: CASSSGQGAYEQYF. For the CDR3, the DNA is TGTGCCAGCAGTTCGGGACAGGGAGCCTACGAGCAGTACTTC.

V usage is TRBV2 and J usage is TRBJ1-4; 8 bases align to TRBD1. The CDR3 is made up of 16 amino acids. J was trimmed by 2 bases and V by 7 bases; bases with no gene match: 9. Germline V gene sequence: CDR1 SNHLY, CDR2 FYNNEI. The CDR3: CASILQGAGTNEKLFF. In DNA form, the CDR3 reads TGTGCCAGCATCCTCCAGGGGGCAGGGACTAATGAAAAACTGTTTTTT.

CDR3 sequence reads: CASSLGAGVVSYNEQFF. The CDR3 coding sequence is TGTGCCAGCAGCTTAGGTGCGGGGGTAGTCTCCTACAATGAGCAGTTCTTC. This chain connects TRBV11-2 to TRBJ2-1; TRBD2 matches at 7 bases. The length of the CDR3 is 17 residues. The V segment lost 1 base and the J segment 0 bases; nucleotides outside the gene matches: 6. Per the germline V gene, CDR1 is SGHAT and CDR2 is FQNNGV. Using reference TRBV11-2 and TRBJ2-1 for the parts outside the CDR3, the full variable domain is EAGVAQSPRYKIIEKRQSVAFWCNPISGHATLYWYQQILGQGPKLLIQFQNNGVVDDSQLPKDRFSAERLKGVDSTLKIQPAKLEDSAVYLCASSLGAGVVSYNEQFFGPGTRLTVL.

In this sample, this clone turned up once. This chain connects TRBV5-1 to TRBJ1-4; 8 bases map to TRBD1. Germline assignment: CDR1 SGHRS and CDR2 YFSETQ. The CDR3 is 15 residues long. J lost 0 bases, V lost 4 bases, and 2 bases had no gene match. The CDR3 region has the DNA TGCGCCAGCAGCCCACAGGGGGCAACTAATGAAAAACTGTTTTTT. This codes for CASSPQGATNEKLFF.

The chain combines TRBV2 with TRBJ2-2; D is unresolved. The germline V gene encodes CDR1 SNHLY and CDR2 FYNNEI. This CDR3 region has 14 residues. V gave up 4 bases and J gave up 3 bases, with 9 bases separating them. The CDR3 DNA reads as TGTGCCAGCAGTGCTACAGTGCACACCGGGGAGCTGTTTTTT. This sequence encodes CASSATVHTGELFF.

The chain has TRBV5-5 and TRBJ2-7; D perhaps matches TRBD2 (5 bases). V was clipped by 0 bases and J by 5 bases, with 9 bases between them. The CDR3 sequence is 13 residues long. CDR1 and CDR2 from the germline V gene are SGHKS and YYEKEE (reference sequence). CDR3 sequence (DNA): TGTGCCAGCAGCTTGGACCCCGGGGACGAGCAGTACTTC. Residues: CASSLDPGDEQYF.

This chain uses TRBV28 with TRBJ2-7, with 9 bases that match TRBD2. Germline V gene sequence: CDR1 MDHEN, CDR2 SYDVKM. This CDR3 region has 14 residues. V dropped 7 bases and J dropped 5; count of bases not matched to a gene: 9. CDR3 bases: TGTGCCAGCACCTTTCTAGCGGGACGTGACGAGCAGTACTTC. Protein: CASTFLAGRDEQYF.

The V and J genes are TRBV6-2 or TRBV6-3 and TRBJ2-7; D perhaps matches TRBD1 (6 bases). This CDR3 is 14 amino acids long. Germline values: CDR1 MNHEY, CDR2 SVGEGT. V was clipped by 2 bases and J by 3 bases, with 11 bases between them. This CDR3 reads CASSYNRVVYEQYF. The CDR3 region has the DNA TGTGCCAGCAGTTACAACAGGGTTGTCTACGAGCAGTACTTC.

The rearrangement uses TRBV4-3 and TRBJ2-7, with a tentative D call TRBD2 (6 bases). In germline, CDR1 is LGHNA, CDR2 YSLEER. This CDR3 has 15 residues. V was pared by 1 base and J by 2 bases, with 12 bases between. This chain's CDR3 is CASSQAWDFAYEQYF. The CDR3 region has the DNA TGCGCCAGCAGCCAAGCATGGGACTTTGCCTACGAGCAGTACTTC.

This clone showed up just once. V gene TRBV7-2 combines with J gene TRBJ1-5, with a weak D call TRBD1 (5 bases). V lost 1 base and J 3 bases, leaving 10 bases between the germline ends. This CDR3 is built from 15 residues. The germline V gene encodes CDR1 SGHTA and CDR2 FQGNSA. The CDR3 here is CASSLVPGINQPQHF. In nucleotides, the CDR3 is TGTGCCAGCAGCTTAGTTCCAGGGATCAATCAGCCCCAGCATTTT. Drawing the rest from reference TRBV7-2 and TRBJ1-5, the complete variable domain is GAGVSQSPSNKVTEKGKDVELRCDPISGHTALYWYRQSLGQGLEFLIYFQGNSAPDKSGLPSDRFSAERTGGSVSTLTIQRTQQEDSAVYLCASSLVPGINQPQHFGDGTRLSIL.

This clone has a handful of counts. This chain links TRBV28 with TRBJ1-4; TRBD1 is a possible D gene (6 bases). The germline V gene has CDR1 MDHEN and CDR2 SYDVKM. This CDR3 is built from 15 residues. Deletions cut 2 bases from V and 2 bases from J, with 9 bases between. DNA of the CDR3: TGTGCCAGCAGTTTAGCAGGGGTTACTAATGAAAAACTGTTTTTT. Protein: CASSLAGVTNEKLFF. The full variable domain, its missing parts supplied by reference TRBV28 and TRBJ1-4, is DVKVTQSSRYLVKRTGEKVFLECVQDMDHENMFWYRQDPGLGLRLIYFSYDVKMKEKGDIPEGYSVSREKKERFSLILESASTNQTSMYLCASSLAGVTNEKLFFGSGTQLSVL.

This clone was picked up a small number of times. The V call is TRBV6-2 or TRBV6-3, the J call TRBJ1-1; the match to TRBD1 covers 10 bases. The CDR3 is made up of 18 amino acids. The ends lost 2 bases at V and 1 base at J; junction bases unmatched: 10. CDR1 and CDR2 (germline): MNHEY, SVGEGT. The CDR3 protein is CASSYPRGTGARNTEAFF. DNA for the CDR3: TGTGCCAGCAGTTACCCGAGAGGGACAGGGGCCCGGAACACTGAAGCTTTCTTT.

The rearrangement uses TRBV5-4 and TRBJ2-3; weak D call: TRBD2 (6 bases). CDR1 is SGHNT, CDR2 YYREEE, per germline (reference sequence). Trimming shortened V by 1 base and J by 6 bases, and 12 bases separated the two germline ends. CDR3 length: 14 amino acids. The CDR3 is CASSLKRGKDTQYF. The DNA of the CDR3 is TGTGCCAGCAGCTTGAAACGGGGGAAGGATACGCAGTATTTT.

CDR3 nucleotide sequence: TGTGCCAGCAGCACCGACAGGGTTTGGAAAAATGAGCAGTTCTTC. Its translation is CASSTDRVWKNEQFF. The chain carries TRBV2 and TRBJ2-1; TRBD1 aligns across 7 bases. CDR1 is SNHLY and CDR2 is FYNNEI in the germline V gene. The CDR3 is made up of 15 amino acids. The junction had 12 bases not matched to a gene; V was cut back by 6 bases and J by 7 bases.

This chain connects TRBV27 to TRBJ1-5, with D unclear. Germline loops: CDR1 MNHEY, CDR2 SMNVEV (reference sequence). V gave up 3 bases and J gave up 3 bases, with 12 bases separating them. The CDR3 is 15 amino acids. As DNA, the CDR3 is TGTGCCAGCAGTTTTGAGAGAAATCCCAATCAGCCCCAGCATTTT. Amino acids: CASSFERNPNQPQHF.

The CDR3 coding sequence is TGTGCCAGCAGTTCGGACATCCCTCCGGATTCACCCCTCCACTTT. Translation: CASSSDIPPDSPLHF. The chain uses TRBV28 and TRBJ1-6, with a possible D match to TRBD1 (5 bases). Between the trimmed V and J ends, which lost 4 bases and 8 bases, there was a span of 15 bases. This CDR3 has 15 amino acids. Germline CDR1 reads MDHEN; CDR2 reads SYDVKM.

The chain employs TRBV9 and TRBJ1-3; D not resolved. The length of the CDR3 is 12 residues. Germline V gene lookup returns CDR1 SGDLS and CDR2 YYNGEE. V was pared by 3 bases and J by 2 bases, with 3 bases between. CDR3 in amino acids: CASSAAGNTIYF. In nucleotides, the CDR3 is TGTGCCAGCAGCGCGGCTGGAAACACCATATATTTT.